This T cell receptor (beta chain) was captured in a study of cytomegalovirus exposure and HLA in healthy donors. Findings and caveats of the study: Rare TCR sequences predominated, though certain public TCRs were found in many donors.

V lost 4 bases to trimming and J lost 5 bases, with 18 bases between them. The CDR3 covers 15 residues. From germline, CDR1 is SGDLS and CDR2 YYNGEE. A note on this clone: Its antigen is as yet unknown.

The table came from immunoSEQ multiplex PCR; TCRdb's copy has only in-frame clones and leaves some out. The table records about 64,000 clones, approximately 90% of them present only once. The validation cohort, a group of over a hundred subjects, included the donors and was separate from the roughly 600-subject first cohort. The chain combines TRBV9 with TRBJ1-1; the D gene is possibly TRBD1 (5 bases). Sequencing was carried out using PBMCs. The TCR comes from a woman between 18 and 29 years old in good health and CMV-seronegative. The CDR3 loop reads CASSSPVGGRTEAFF. The CDR3 nucleotides read TGTGCCAGCAGCTCCCCGGTGGGGGGAAGGACTGAAGCTTTCTTT.